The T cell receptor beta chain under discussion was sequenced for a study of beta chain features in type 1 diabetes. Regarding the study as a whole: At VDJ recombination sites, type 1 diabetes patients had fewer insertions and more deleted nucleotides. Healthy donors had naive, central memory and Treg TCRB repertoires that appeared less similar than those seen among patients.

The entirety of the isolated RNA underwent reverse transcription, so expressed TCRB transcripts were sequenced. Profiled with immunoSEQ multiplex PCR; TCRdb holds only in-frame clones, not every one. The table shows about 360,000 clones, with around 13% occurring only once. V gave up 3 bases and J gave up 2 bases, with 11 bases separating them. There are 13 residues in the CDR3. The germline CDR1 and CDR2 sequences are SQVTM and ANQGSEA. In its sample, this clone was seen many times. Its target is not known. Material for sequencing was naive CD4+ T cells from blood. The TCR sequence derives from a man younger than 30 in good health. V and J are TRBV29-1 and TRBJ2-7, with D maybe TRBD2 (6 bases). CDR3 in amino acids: CSVDGGATYEQYF. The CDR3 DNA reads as TGCAGCGTTGACGGCGGGGCCACCTACGAGCAGTACTTC.